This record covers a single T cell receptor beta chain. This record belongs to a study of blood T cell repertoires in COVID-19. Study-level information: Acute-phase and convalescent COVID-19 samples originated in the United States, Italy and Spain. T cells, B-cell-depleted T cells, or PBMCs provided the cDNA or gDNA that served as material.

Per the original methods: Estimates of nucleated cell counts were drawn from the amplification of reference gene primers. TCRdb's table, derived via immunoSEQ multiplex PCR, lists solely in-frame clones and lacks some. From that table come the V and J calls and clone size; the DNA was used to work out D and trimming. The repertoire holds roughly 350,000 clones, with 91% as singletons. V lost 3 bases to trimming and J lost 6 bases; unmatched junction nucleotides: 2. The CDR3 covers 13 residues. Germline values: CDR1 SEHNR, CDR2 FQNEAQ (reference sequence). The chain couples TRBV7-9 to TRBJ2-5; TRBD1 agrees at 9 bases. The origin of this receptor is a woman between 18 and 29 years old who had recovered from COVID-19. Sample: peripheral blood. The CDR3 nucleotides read TGTGCCAGCAGCTTGGGACAGGGAAAGACCCAGTACTTC. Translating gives CASSLGQGKTQYF. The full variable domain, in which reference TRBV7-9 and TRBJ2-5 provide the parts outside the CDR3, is DTGVSQNPRHKITKRGQNVTFRCDPISEHNRLYWYRQTLGQGPEFLTYFQNEAQLEKSRLLSDRFSAERPKGSFSTLEIQRTEQGDSAMYLCASSLGQGKTQYFGPGTRLLVL.